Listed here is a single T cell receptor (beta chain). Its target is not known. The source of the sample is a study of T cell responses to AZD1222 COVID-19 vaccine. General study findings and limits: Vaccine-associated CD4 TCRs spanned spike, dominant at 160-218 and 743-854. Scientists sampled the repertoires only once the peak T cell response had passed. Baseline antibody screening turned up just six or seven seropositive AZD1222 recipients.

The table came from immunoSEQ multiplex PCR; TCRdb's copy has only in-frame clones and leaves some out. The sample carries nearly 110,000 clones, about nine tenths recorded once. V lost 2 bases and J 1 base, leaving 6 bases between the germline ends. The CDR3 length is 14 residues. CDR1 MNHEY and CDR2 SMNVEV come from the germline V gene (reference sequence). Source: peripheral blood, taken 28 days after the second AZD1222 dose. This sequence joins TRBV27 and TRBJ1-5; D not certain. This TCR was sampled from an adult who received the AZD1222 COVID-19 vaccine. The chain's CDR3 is CASSLTGSNQPQHF. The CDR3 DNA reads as TGTGCCAGCAGTTTAACGGGCAGCAATCAGCCCCAGCATTTT.